This TCR beta chain derives from a study of human T cells and chemical hapten exposure (dated by TCRdb to about 2021). Background on the whole study: For sensitization, 2% DPC in acetone was applied to a 2 cm by 2 cm area of upper inner arm skin. Alopecia areata with under or over 50% scalp involvement, alopecia totalis and alopecia universalis were represented in the patient cohort, which was mostly female. Throughout the study period of 20 to 30 weeks, patients also received therapeutic DPC doses to the scalp every week. Blood for TCR sequencing was provided by twenty-nine alopecia patients at one to four time points (pre-sensitization, 2, 6 and 24 weeks). Patch testing was performed on the upper back with Finn chambers containing 0.01% DPC, and the patch tests were scored after 6 days according to International Contact Dermatitis Research Group standards. This study followed changes in the peripheral blood TCR repertoire in vivo during primary and secondary sensitization of alopecia patients to the hapten diphenylcyclopropenone (DPC). Blood samples were taken from patients before sensitization (week 0) and then at 2, 6 and about 24 weeks after DPC sensitization. Libraries were pooled for sequencing, and variation in per-sample TCR yields was attributed mainly to small differences in library volumes within the pool.

The library was made by RACE. TCRdb names NextSeq 500 as the instrument used. Library preparation attached unique molecular identifiers to individual cDNA molecules for quantitative, reproducible TCR counting. Each blood RNA sample was used to sequence both TCR alpha and TCR beta chains. Turning to the authors' computational methods: The median number of TCRs per sample was 90,000 to 100,000, ranging from about 23,224 to 700,000. V, J and CDR3 annotation of the TCR reads was carried out using the Decombinator software suite. For PS versus PT1 abundance plots, all samples were subsampled to the same number of TCRs (28,000). TCRs were defined as expanded if absent before sensitization and observed at least eight times at the 2-week time point. The raw public reads went through TCRdb reprocessing: fastp at Q25, MiXCR clone calling, in-frame beta chains kept. Every entry covers one CDR3 protein and lists the most common genes and DNA from its rows. These V and J calls rely on TCRdb rather than the paper's analysis. The sample table records roughly 380,000 distinct CDR3 sequences; 4% to 5.5% of these occur just once. The ten biggest clones cover 2% to 2.5% of the sample.

Study-level results and caveats: Because every patient had alopecia, a presumed autoimmune disease, the patients' immune response might differ from that of healthy individuals. Repeated subsampling changed both the strength of the expansion versus patch-test correlation and the threshold at which the correlation became significant. Compared with pre-sensitization or healthy control sets, expanded TCRs formed significantly more large CDR3 similarity clusters, which is consistent with antigen-driven responses. No change with DPC sensitization was found in the number of TCRs above 1 in 1000 frequency, and no evidence of global repertoire structure alterations was found. Patch test score correlated positively with the number of PT1 expanded TCRs, reaching significance at thresholds 8, 16 and 32 but not at 4.

This clonotype occurred many times. Its cognate antigen has yet to be identified. No base qualities exist here, and no much larger clone lies one base off it. Taken with the paper, the label for time point translates to: patch test 1, 2 weeks after DPC sensitization. Interpreted using the paper, the treatment or condition label stands for: therapeutic diphenylcyclopropenone sensitization with weekly scalp DPC. At each patch-test visit, blood was drawn before the patch test was applied. Patients were considered eligible if aged 18 to 70, diagnosed with alopecia and deemed suitable for DPC therapy, and patients were excluded if pregnant. Unfractionated whole blood was collected in Tempus Blood RNA tubes, and total RNA was extracted from that blood. The CDR3 covers 12 residues, taking in both the cysteine and the phenylalanine. The DNA shown is the 36-base CDR3, in frame from base 1. Taken from the germline V gene, the CDR1 and CDR2 loops are SNHLY and FYNNEI. At the junction V is shortened by 11 bases and J by 1 base; bases outside the gene matches: 3.

The sample consisted of whole blood, taken in connection with sensitization to the hapten diphenylcyclopropenone (DPC). The rearrangement combines TRBV2 with TRBJ1-1, with 8 junctional bases fitting TRBD1. This clonotype was obtained from a woman in her 50s with alopecia areata. Some clones in this sample may be carry-over from other donors' samples. The nucleotide sequence reads as follows: TGTGCCTGCGGGACAGGGAACACTGAAGCTTTCTTT. This gives the protein CACGTGNTEAFF.